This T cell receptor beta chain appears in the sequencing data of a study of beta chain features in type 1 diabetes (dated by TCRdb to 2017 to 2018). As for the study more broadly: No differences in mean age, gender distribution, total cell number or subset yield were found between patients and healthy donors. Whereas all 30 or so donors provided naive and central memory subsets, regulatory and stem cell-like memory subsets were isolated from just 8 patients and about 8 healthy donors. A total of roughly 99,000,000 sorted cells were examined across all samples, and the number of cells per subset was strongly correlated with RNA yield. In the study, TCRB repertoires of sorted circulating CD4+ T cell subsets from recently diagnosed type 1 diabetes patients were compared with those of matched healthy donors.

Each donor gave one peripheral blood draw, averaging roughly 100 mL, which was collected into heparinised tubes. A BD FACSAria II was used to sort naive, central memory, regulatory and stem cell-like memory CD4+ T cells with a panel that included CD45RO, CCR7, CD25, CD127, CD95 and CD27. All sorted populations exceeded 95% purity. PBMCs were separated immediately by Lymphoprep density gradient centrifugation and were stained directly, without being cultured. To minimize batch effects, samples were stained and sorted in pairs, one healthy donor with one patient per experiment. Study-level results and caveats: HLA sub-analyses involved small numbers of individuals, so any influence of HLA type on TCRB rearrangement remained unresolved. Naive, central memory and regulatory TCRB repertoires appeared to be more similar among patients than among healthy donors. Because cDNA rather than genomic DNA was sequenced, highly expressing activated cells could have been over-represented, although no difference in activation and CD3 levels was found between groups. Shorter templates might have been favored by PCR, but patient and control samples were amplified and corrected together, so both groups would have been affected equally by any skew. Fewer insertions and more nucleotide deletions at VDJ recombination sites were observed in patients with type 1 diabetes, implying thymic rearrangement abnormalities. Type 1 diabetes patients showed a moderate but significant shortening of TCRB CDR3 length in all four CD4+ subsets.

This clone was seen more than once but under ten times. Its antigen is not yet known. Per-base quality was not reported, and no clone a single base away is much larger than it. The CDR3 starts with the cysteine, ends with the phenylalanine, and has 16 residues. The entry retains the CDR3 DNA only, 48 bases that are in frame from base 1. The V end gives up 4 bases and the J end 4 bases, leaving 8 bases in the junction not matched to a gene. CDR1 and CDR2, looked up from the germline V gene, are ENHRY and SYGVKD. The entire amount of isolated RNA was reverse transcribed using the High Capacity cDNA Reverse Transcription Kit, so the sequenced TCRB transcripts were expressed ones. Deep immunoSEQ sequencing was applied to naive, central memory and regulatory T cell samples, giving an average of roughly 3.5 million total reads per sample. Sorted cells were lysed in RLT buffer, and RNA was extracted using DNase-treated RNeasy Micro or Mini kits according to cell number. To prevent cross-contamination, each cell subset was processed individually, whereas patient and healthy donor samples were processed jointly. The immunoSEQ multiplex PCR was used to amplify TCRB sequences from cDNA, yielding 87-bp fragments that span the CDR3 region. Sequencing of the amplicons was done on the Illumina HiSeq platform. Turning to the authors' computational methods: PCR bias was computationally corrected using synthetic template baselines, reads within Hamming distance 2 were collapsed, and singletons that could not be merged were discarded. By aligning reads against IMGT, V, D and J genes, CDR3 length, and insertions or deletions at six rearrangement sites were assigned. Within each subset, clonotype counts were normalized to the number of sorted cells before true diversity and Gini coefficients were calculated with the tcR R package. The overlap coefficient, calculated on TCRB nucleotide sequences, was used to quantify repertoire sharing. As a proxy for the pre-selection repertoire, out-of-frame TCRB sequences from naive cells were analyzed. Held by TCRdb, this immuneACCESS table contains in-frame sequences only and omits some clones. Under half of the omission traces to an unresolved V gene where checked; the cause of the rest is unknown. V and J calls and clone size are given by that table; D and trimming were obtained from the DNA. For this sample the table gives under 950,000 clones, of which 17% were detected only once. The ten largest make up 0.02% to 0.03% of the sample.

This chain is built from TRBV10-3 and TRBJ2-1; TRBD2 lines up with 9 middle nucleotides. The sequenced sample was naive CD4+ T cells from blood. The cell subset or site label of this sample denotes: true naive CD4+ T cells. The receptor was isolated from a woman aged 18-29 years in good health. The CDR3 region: CAISGSGSVSYNEQFF. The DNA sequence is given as TGTGCCATCAGTGGTAGCGGGAGTGTTTCTTACAATGAGCAGTTCTTC.